The 6 T cell receptor beta chains below were found in one sample sequenced in a study of T cell repertoires in cytomegalovirus infection. TCRdb passed the reads through MiXCR, listing each CDR3 protein once. Among over 300,000 distinct CDR3 sequences listed, more than 8% were seen once. Material: PBMCs. These receptors all come from a human donor in good health (CMV status not recorded). Some clones in this sample may be carry-over from other donors' samples.

The chain links TRBV2 to TRBJ1-2, with 8 bases lining up with TRBD1. The junction had 5 bases not matched to a gene; V was cut back by 5 bases and J by 6 bases. Germline assignment: CDR1 SNHLY and CDR2 FYNNEI. The CDR3 covers 13 residues. The CDR3 region is CASSLDRGNGYTF. The DNA for the CDR3 is TGTGCCAGCAGTCTTGACAGGGGAAATGGCTACACCTTC.

The chain couples TRBV19 to TRBJ2-2, with unresolved D. CDR3 size: 14 residues. Per the germline V gene, CDR1 is LNHDA and CDR2 is SQIVND (reference sequence). V lost 5 bases, J lost 4 bases, and 11 bases lay in between. CDR3 amino acids: CASSPSQVTGELFF. In nucleotides, the CDR3 is TGTGCCAGTAGTCCCTCCCAGGTCACCGGGGAGCTGTTTTTT.

This clonotype turned up a few times. This sequence joins TRBV7-2 and TRBJ2-7; no clear D. This CDR3 is 12 amino acids long. CDR1 is SGHTA, CDR2 FQGNSA, per germline. V lost 3 bases and J lost 2, with 5 bases in between. CDR3 sequence reads: CASSFPTYEQYF. Here the CDR3 DNA reads TGTGCCAGCAGCTTCCCCACCTACGAGCAGTACTTC. Together with reference TRBV7-2 and TRBJ2-7, the CDR3 gives the full variable domain: GAGVSQSPSNKVTEKGKDVELRCDPISGHTALYWYRQSLGQGLEFLIYFQGNSAPDKSGLPSDRFSAERTGGSVSTLTIQRTQQEDSAVYLCASSFPTYEQYFGPGTRLTVT.

Remarks on this clonotype: Its ends do not fully match the called genes, so a read error is possible. The chain couples TRBV30 to TRBJ2-4; D call uncertain. Germline V gene sequence: CDR1 GTSNPN, CDR2 SVGIG (reference sequence). CDR3 length: 9 amino acids. The CDR3 nucleotides read TGTGCCCCAAATCGTCCCAAAGTCTTC. Translation: CAPNRPKVF.

V is TRBV7-3 and J is TRBJ2-7, with a weak D call TRBD2 (5 bases). This CDR3 has 18 residues. Germline CDR1 reads SGHTA; CDR2 reads FQGTGA. V shed 5 bases and J shed 0 bases, with 23 bases lying between them. The CDR3 nucleotides read TGTGCCAGCAGCCTCAAGGTTCGGGTAGCGCTATACTCCTACGAGCAGTACTTC. Amino acids: CASSLKVRVALYSYEQYF.

This chain links TRBV20-1 with TRBJ2-1; 9 nucleotides match TRBD2. The ends lost 0 bases at V and 0 bases at J; junction bases unmatched: 6. This CDR3 comprises 17 residues. Germline lookup yields CDR1 DFQATT and CDR2 SNEGSKA (reference sequence). The chain's CDR3 is CSARDLRRGGSYNEQFF. The CDR3 DNA follows: TGCAGTGCTAGAGATCTCAGGCGGGGGGGCTCCTACAATGAGCAGTTCTTC.